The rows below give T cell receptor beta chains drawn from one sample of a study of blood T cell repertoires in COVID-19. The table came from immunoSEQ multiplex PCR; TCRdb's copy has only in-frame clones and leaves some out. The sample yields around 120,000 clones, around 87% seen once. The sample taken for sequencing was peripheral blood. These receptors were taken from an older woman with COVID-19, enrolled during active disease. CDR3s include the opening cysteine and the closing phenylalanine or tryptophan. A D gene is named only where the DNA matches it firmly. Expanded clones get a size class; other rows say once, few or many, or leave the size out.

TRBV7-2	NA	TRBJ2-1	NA	CASSPLGGGPNEQFF	TGTGCCAGCAGTCCGCTAGGGGGAGGGCCGAATGAGCAGTTCTTC
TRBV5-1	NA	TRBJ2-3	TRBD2	CASSLGLAGVLTDTQYF	TGCGCCAGCAGCTTGGGACTAGCGGGGGTGCTCACAGATACGCAGTATTTT
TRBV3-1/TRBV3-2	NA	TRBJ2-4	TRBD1	CASSPDRRSIQYF	TGTGCCAGCAGCCCGGACAGGAGGAGCATTCAGTACTTC
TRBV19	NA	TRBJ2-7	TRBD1	CASSPGTGAYEQYF	TGTGCCAGTAGTCCCGGGACAGGCGCCTACGAGCAGTACTTC
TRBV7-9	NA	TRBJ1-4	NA	CASSFSGPGGREKLFF	TGTGCCAGCAGCTTTTCCGGGCCCGGGGGGAGAGAAAAACTGTTTTTT
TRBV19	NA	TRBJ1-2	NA	CASSIQVRGGYGYTF	TGTGCCAGTAGTATTCAAGTTCGGGGAGGTTATGGCTACACCTTC
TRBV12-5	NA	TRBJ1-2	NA	CASGPDRGYTF	TGTGCTAGTGGTCCCGACAGGGGCTACACCTTC
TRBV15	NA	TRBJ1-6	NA	CATSRDSGNSPLHF	TGTGCCACCAGCCGAGACAGCGGTAATTCACCCCTCCACTTT
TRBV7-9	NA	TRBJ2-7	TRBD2	CASSLAPTGGEQYF	TGTGCCAGCAGCTTAGCCCCTACGGGAGGCGAGCAGTACTTC
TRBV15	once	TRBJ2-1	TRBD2	CATSRGPLAGVLYNEQFF	TGTGCCACCAGCAGGGGTCCCCTTGCGGGGGTTCTCTACAATGAGCAGTTCTTC
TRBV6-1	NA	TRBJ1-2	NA	CASSLDTGGYTF	TGTGCCAGCAGCCTCGACACCGGAGGCTACACCTTC
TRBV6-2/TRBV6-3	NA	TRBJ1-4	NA	CASSKTGFRVDKKEKLFF	TGTGCCAGCAGCAAAACAGGGTTCCGGGTGGATAAAAAAGAAAAACTGTTTTTT
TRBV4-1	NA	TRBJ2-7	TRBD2	CASSQALAGGYEQYF	TGCGCCAGCAGCCAAGCACTAGCGGGGGGGTACGAGCAGTACTTC
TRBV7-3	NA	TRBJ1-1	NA	CASSPTRQSNTEAFF	TGTGCCAGCAGCCCGACCCGACAGAGTAACACTGAAGCTTTCTTT
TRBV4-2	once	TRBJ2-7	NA	CASSPEAEGAREQYF	TGTGCCAGCAGCCCTGAAGCGGAGGGGGCTCGAGAGCAGTACTTC
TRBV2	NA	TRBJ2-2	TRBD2	CASSRRTSASGELFF	TGTGCCAGCAGCCGTCGGACTAGCGCCTCCGGGGAGCTGTTTTTT
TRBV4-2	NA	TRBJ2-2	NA	CASSQDPRRGGELFF	TGTGCCAGCAGCCAAGATCCCCGGAGGGGCGGGGAGCTGTTTTTT
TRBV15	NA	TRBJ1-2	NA	CATSRDLYGYTF	TGTGCCACCAGCAGAGATCTCTATGGCTACACCTTC
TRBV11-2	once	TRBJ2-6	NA	CASSLERQFSGANVLTF	TGTGCCAGCAGCTTAGAGCGGCAGTTCTCTGGGGCCAACGTCCTGACTTTC
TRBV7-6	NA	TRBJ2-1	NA	CASSTAAPPWFF	TGTGCCAGCAGTACGGCGGCCCCCCCTTGGTTCTTC
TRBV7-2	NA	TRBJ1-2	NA	CASSPRDIVTGGYTF	TGTGCCAGCAGCCCCCGGGACATCGTAACGGGTGGCTACACCTTC
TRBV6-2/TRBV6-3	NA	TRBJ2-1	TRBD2	CASSNGGGEVNEQFF	TGTGCCAGCAGTAACGGGGGGGGAGAAGTAAATGAGCAGTTCTTC
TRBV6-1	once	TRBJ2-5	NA	CASSEESGVETQYF	TGTGCCAGCAGTGAAGAGTCAGGGGTGGAGACCCAGTACTTC
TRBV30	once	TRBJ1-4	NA	CAWNPRFGEKLFF	TGTGCCTGGAATCCGCGGTTTGGTGAAAAACTGTTTTTT
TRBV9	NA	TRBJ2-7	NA	CASSRDWTVPNYEQYF	TGTGCCAGCAGCCGAGATTGGACAGTCCCTAACTACGAGCAGTACTTC
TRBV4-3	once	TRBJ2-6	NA	CASSQRQLSGANVLTF	TGCGCCAGCAGCCAGAGACAGCTTTCTGGGGCCAACGTCCTGACTTTC
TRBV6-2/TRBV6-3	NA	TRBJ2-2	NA	CASSRSQIAGELFF	TGTGCCAGCAGTCGGAGCCAGATTGCCGGGGAGCTGTTTTTT
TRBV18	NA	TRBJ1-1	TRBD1	CASSLPGQGYQMNTEAFF	TGTGCCAGCTCACTACCGGGACAGGGATACCAAATGAACACTGAAGCTTTCTTT